These 27 T cell receptor beta chains originate from one sample sequenced in a study of blood T cell repertoires in COVID-19 (dated by TCRdb to between 2020 and 2021). Receptor amplification or capture employed the immunoSEQ multiplex PCR assay. This is the immuneACCESS table as TCRdb keeps it, with only in-frame sequences that have V and J called. A part of the clones is gone; compared with another copy, unresolved V genes explain less than half, and the rest is unexplained. For this sample the table gives around 300,000 clones, of which around 86% were detected only once. The ten biggest clones cover around 3% of the sample. The specimen sequenced was peripheral blood. Source of these receptors: a woman in her 30s with active or convalescent COVID-19.

V usage is TRBV7-2 and J usage is TRBJ2-7; TRBD1 matches at 11 bases. The CDR3 spans 14 residues. Germline assignment: CDR1 SGHTA and CDR2 FQGNSA. Trimming cost V 6 bases and J 4 bases; bases outside gene matches: 5. CDR3 amino acids: CASRTGTGGYEQYF. CDR3 coding DNA: TGTGCCAGCAGGACCGGGACAGGGGGTTACGAGCAGTACTTC.

This clone has a single count. The V call is TRBV28, the J call TRBJ1-2; 12 nucleotides agree with TRBD1. The CDR3 is made up of 20 amino acids. J was trimmed by 4 bases and V by 6 bases; bases with no gene match: 21. Germline V gives CDR1 MDHEN, CDR2 SYDVKM. The CDR3 is CASRYSLPGQGAAHVYGYTF. As DNA, the CDR3 is TGTGCCAGCAGGTACAGTCTCCCGGGACAGGGGGCCGCCCACGTCTATGGCTACACCTTC.

The gene calls are TRBV19 and TRBJ2-6, with 7 bases that match TRBD1. V trimming: 5 bases; J trimming: 0 bases; junction bases outside the gene matches: 7. This CDR3 has 17 residues. Germline-derived CDR1 and CDR2 are LNHDA and SQIVND (reference sequence). The CDR3 sequence is CASSAPGGHSGANVLTF. For the CDR3, the DNA is TGTGCCAGTAGTGCCCCAGGGGGTCACTCTGGGGCCAACGTCCTGACTTTC. Drawing the rest from reference TRBV19 and TRBJ2-6, the complete variable domain is DGGITQSPKYLFRKEGQNVTLSCEQNLNHDAMYWYRQDPGQGLRLIYYSQIVNDFQKGDIAEGYSVSREKKESFPLTVTSAQKNPTAFYLCASSAPGGHSGANVLTFGAGSRLTVL.

This sequence joins TRBV10-2 and TRBJ1-6; 9 bases match TRBD1. The CDR3 consists of 15 residues. The junction had 7 bases not matched to a gene; V was cut back by 4 bases and J by 9 bases. The germline CDR1 and CDR2 sequences are WSHSY and SAAADI. The CDR3 region has the DNA TGCGCCAGCAGTGGCGGGACAGGGAACATTTCACCCCTCCACTTT. Translated: CASSGGTGNISPLHF.

This clone appeared once. This chain uses TRBV28 with TRBJ1-4; TRBD1 agrees at 9 bases. With 7 bases clipped from V and 11 bases from J, the junction kept 20 bases outside the gene matches. Germline V gives CDR1 MDHEN, CDR2 SYDVKM. The CDR3 sequence is 17 residues long. DNA of the CDR3: TGTGCCAGCACGTCCATTATACTGGACAGGGGTGGAGGGAAACTGTTTTTT. Its translation: CASTSIILDRGGGKLFF.

V gene TRBV7-9 combines with J gene TRBJ1-2; 11 nucleotides align to TRBD1. CDR3 length: 17 amino acids. J gave up 8 bases and V 5 bases, and 16 bases lay outside the gene matches. The germline V gene has CDR1 SEHNR and CDR2 FQNEAQ (reference sequence). CDR3 sequence reads: CASSPGQGGPDTEGYTF. CDR3 bases: TGTGCCAGCAGCCCGGGACAGGGGGGCCCCGATACGGAGGGCTACACCTTC.

The chain has TRBV10-3 and TRBJ1-5; no clear D. The germline gives CDR1 ENHRY, CDR2 SYGVKD. This CDR3 spans 16 amino acids. Trimming took off 3 bases at V and 2 bases at J, with 14 bases between the two ends. The CDR3 loop is CAISETALIGNQPQHF. CDR3 in DNA: TGTGCCATCAGTGAAACAGCCCTGATCGGCAATCAGCCCCAGCATTTT.

The chain employs TRBV7-6 and TRBJ2-2; weak D call: TRBD1 (5 bases). Trimming pared 0 bases from V and 3 bases from J, leaving 17 bases between. The germline CDR1 and CDR2 sequences are SGHVS and FNYEAQ. CDR3 length equals 18 residues. The CDR3 loop reads CASSLATAPFSYTGELFF. Here the CDR3 DNA reads TGTGCCAGCAGCTTAGCGACAGCCCCTTTTTCCTACACCGGGGAGCTGTTTTTT.

The V gene is TRBV18, the J gene TRBJ2-7; 7 bases are a match to TRBD1. Germline loops: CDR1 KGHSH, CDR2 LQKENI. Trimming took 5 bases from V and 0 from J; bases not matched to a gene: 10. This CDR3 region has 16 residues. The CDR3 protein is CASSATPGQSSYEQYF. In DNA, the CDR3 is TGTGCCAGCTCAGCGACCCCGGGACAGAGCTCCTACGAGCAGTACTTC.

The chain recombines TRBV10-3 with TRBJ2-5; 7 bases map to TRBD1. The J segment lost 0 bases and the V segment lost 7 bases, leaving 5 bases of the junction unmatched. Looked up from germline, CDR1 is ENHRY and CDR2 is SYGVKD. The CDR3 length is 14 residues. The CDR3 region has the DNA TGTGCCATCAATAGGGACAGTAACCAAGAGACCCAGTACTTC. Translating gives CAINRDSNQETQYF.

This clone has more than one count but fewer than ten. The same CDR3 is also encoded by other DNA sequences in this sample. The rearrangement uses TRBV18 and TRBJ2-5; no firm D call. The CDR3 is made up of 13 amino acids. Trimming removed 0 bases from V and 4 bases from J, with 6 bases in between. From germline, CDR1 is KGHSH and CDR2 LQKENI. CDR3 bases: TGTGCCAGCTCACCACCATCTTCAGAGACCCAGTACTTC. It specifies CASSPPSSETQYF.

Note on this clone: The sample contains more than one DNA sequence encoding this CDR3. The chain uses TRBV7-9 and TRBJ2-1; the D is unclear. Trimming took off 5 bases at V and 10 bases at J, with 12 bases between the two ends. CDR1 and CDR2 (germline): SEHNR, FQNEAQ (reference sequence). The CDR3 consists of 12 residues. CDR3 in amino acids: CASSPTSGEQFF. The CDR3 nucleotides are TGTGCCAGCAGCCCAACATCAGGCGAGCAGTTCTTC.

V is TRBV19 and J is TRBJ1-5; tentative D call: TRBD1 (6 bases). The CDR3 length is 16 residues. Germline V CDR1 and CDR2: LNHDA, SQIVND (reference sequence). The germline V and J ends were trimmed by 2 bases and 4 bases, with 15 bases remaining between them. The CDR3 is CASSIRVGQGNQPQHF. CDR3 DNA: TGTGCCAGTAGTATAAGGGTCGGGCAGGGGAATCAGCCCCAGCATTTT.

This clone is a singleton in its sample. The V gene is TRBV24-1, the J gene TRBJ2-1, with D maybe TRBD1 (6 bases). CDR1 is KGHDR and CDR2 is SFDVKD in the germline V gene. The V and J ends lost 3 bases and 7 bases respectively, with 18 bases between them. The CDR3 totals 16 residues. As DNA, the CDR3 is TGTGCCACCAGTGATCAACAGGGTATCAGGACAAATGAGCAGTTCTTC. This translates into CATSDQQGIRTNEQFF.

The chain uses TRBV30 and TRBJ2-7; possibly TRBD1 for D (6 bases). With 0 bases removed from V and 4 bases from J, the gap between germline ends came to 16 bases. This CDR3 comprises 15 residues. Germline loops: CDR1 GTSNPN, CDR2 SVGIG (reference sequence). CDR3 protein: CAWSVGGNSIYEQYF. The CDR3 coding sequence is TGTGCCTGGAGTGTAGGGGGAAACAGTATTTACGAGCAGTACTTC.

The chain joins TRBV3-1 (or the pseudogene TRBV3-2) to TRBJ2-7; 8 nucleotides match TRBD2. Germline CDR1 LGHDT, CDR2 YNNKEL (reference sequence). J gave up 2 bases and V 4 bases, and 7 bases lay outside the gene matches. The CDR3 consists of 15 residues. CDR3 residues: CASSRSGGLPYEQYF. DNA for the CDR3: TGTGCCAGCAGCCGGAGCGGGGGACTCCCCTACGAGCAGTACTTC.

This chain connects TRBV6-4 to TRBJ1-6; no clear D. V shed 1 base and J shed 13 bases, with 11 bases lying between them. CDR1 and CDR2 (germline): MRHNA, SNTAGT. The CDR3 totals 13 residues. For the CDR3, the DNA is TGTGCCAGCAGTGACTACCCGAGGGTTCCCCTCCACTTT. This encodes CASSDYPRVPLHF.

The V call is TRBV27, the J call TRBJ1-2; 9 bases agree with TRBD1. Germline lookup yields CDR1 MNHEY and CDR2 SMNVEV (reference sequence). This CDR3 spans 15 amino acids. V lost 5 bases, J lost 8 bases, and 12 bases stayed unmatched. The CDR3 coding sequence is TGTGCCAGCAGTCTTACTTTCACAGGGGGCAGAGGCTACACCTTC. It encodes CASSLTFTGGRGYTF.

The rearrangement joins TRBV11-3 to TRBJ1-1; D unresolved. V was trimmed by 1 base and J by 4 bases, leaving 7 bases between them. CDR3 length equals 13 residues. Germline V gives CDR1 SGHNT, CDR2 YENEEA. Here the CDR3 reads CASSLAVGTEAFF. CDR3 sequence (DNA): TGTGCCAGCAGCTTAGCCGTCGGCACTGAAGCTTTCTTT.

This rearrangement joins TRBV4-1 to TRBJ2-7; unclear D gene. V dropped 0 bases and J dropped 0 bases, with 9 bases sitting between them. The CDR3 runs 15 residues. Germline loops: CDR1 MGHRA, CDR2 YSYEKL. CDR3 sequence: CASSQDTGFSYEQYF. The CDR3 DNA reads as TGCGCCAGCAGCCAAGATACCGGGTTCTCCTACGAGCAGTACTTC.

The chain has TRBV7-9 and TRBJ1-1; D is perhaps TRBD1 (5 bases). The CDR3 extends over 15 amino acids. The germline gives CDR1 SEHNR, CDR2 FQNEAQ (reference sequence). V shed 5 bases and J shed 1 base, with 14 bases lying between them. CDR3 sequence: CASSPPAGQNTEAFF. CDR3 nucleotides: TGTGCCAGCAGCCCCCCGGCAGGACAGAACACTGAAGCTTTCTTT.

V usage is TRBV5-6 and J usage is TRBJ2-5; 7 positions match TRBD1. The CDR3 spans 15 residues. In germline, CDR1 is SGHDT, CDR2 YYEEEE. V gave up 3 bases and J gave up 1 base; unmatched junction bases: 6. DNA of the CDR3: TGTGCCAGCAGCTCCGCACAGGGGACCCAAGAGACCCAGTACTTC. Its translation is CASSSAQGTQETQYF.

This chain connects TRBV27 to TRBJ2-1, with 10 nucleotides matching TRBD1. J gave up 5 bases and V 4 bases, and 5 bases lay outside the gene matches. Germline V gene lookup returns CDR1 MNHEY and CDR2 SMNVEV (reference sequence). There are 15 residues in the CDR3. Here the CDR3 reads CASSSPGTGDNEQFF. CDR3 nucleotide sequence: TGTGCCAGCAGTTCCCCCGGGACAGGGGACAATGAGCAGTTCTTC.

Comments on this clone: Additional DNA sequences in this sample encode the identical CDR3. V usage is TRBV2 and J usage is TRBJ1-5; 10 nucleotides align to TRBD1. The trim removed 6 bases at V and 2 bases at J, leaving 1 base unmatched. CDR1 and CDR2 from the germline V gene are SNHLY and FYNNEI. The CDR3 is 14 residues long. The CDR3: CASSGTGGNQPQHF. As DNA, the CDR3 is TGTGCCAGCAGCGGGACAGGGGGCAATCAGCCCCAGCATTTT. Filled out from reference TRBV2 and TRBJ1-5, the complete variable domain reads EPEVTQTPSHQVTQMGQEVILRCVPISNHLYFYWYRQILGQKVEFLVSFYNNEISEKSEIFDDQFSVERPDGSNFTLKIRSTKLEDSAMYFCASSGTGGNQPQHFGDGTRLSIL.

This chain links TRBV4-2 with TRBJ2-2; tentative D call: TRBD1 (6 bases). The germline CDR1 and CDR2 sequences are LGHNA and YNFKEQ. V was clipped by 2 bases and J by 0 bases, with 16 bases between them. The CDR3 totals 18 residues. Written as DNA, the CDR3 is TGTGCCAGCAGCCAATTTGGCCTACAGGGCACGAACACCGGGGAGCTGTTTTTT. Its translation: CASSQFGLQGTNTGELFF.

V and J are TRBV15 and TRBJ2-3; 8 bases line up with TRBD2. V gave up 4 bases and J gave up 0 bases; unmatched junction bases: 6. Germline V gene data show CDR1 as LNHNV and CDR2 as YYDKDF (reference sequence). This CDR3 is built from 16 residues. The chain's CDR3 is CATSKRTSLSTDTQYF. CDR3 bases: TGTGCCACCAGCAAACGGACTAGCCTAAGCACAGATACGCAGTATTTT.

The V gene is TRBV2, the J gene TRBJ2-3; no reliable D call. Germline V lookup: CDR1 SNHLY, CDR2 FYNNEI. CDR3 length equals 11 residues. V lost 8 bases and J 0 bases, leaving 3 bases between the germline ends. DNA of the CDR3: TGTGCCAGCCGGAGCACAGATACGCAGTATTTT. Protein: CASRSTDTQYF.